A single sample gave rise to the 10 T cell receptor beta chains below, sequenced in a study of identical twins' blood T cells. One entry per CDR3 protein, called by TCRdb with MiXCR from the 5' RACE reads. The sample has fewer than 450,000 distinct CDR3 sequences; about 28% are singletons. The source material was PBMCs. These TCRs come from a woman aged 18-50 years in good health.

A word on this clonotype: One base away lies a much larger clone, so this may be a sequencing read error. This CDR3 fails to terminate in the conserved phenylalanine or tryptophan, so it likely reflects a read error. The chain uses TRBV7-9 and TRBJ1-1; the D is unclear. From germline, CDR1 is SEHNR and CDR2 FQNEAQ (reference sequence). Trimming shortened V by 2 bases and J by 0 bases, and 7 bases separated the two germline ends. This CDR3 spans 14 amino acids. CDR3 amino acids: CASSLRRVNTEAFS. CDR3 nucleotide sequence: TGTGCCAGCAGCTTACGACGGGTGAACACTGAAGCTTTCTCT.

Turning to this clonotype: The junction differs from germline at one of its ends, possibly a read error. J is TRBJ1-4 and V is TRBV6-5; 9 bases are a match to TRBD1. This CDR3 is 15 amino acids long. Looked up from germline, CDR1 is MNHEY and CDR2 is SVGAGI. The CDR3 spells CAGSPRGQGGEKLFF. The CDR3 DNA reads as TGTGCCGGCAGCCCACGGGGACAGGGCGGGGAAAAACTGTTTTTT.

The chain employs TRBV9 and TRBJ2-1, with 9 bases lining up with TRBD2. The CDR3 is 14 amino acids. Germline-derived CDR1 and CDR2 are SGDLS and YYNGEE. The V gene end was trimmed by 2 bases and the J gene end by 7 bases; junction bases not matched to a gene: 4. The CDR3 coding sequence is TGTGCCAGCAGCGTGCGGGGGGGCGGAAATGAGCAGTTCTTC. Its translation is CASSVRGGGNEQFF.

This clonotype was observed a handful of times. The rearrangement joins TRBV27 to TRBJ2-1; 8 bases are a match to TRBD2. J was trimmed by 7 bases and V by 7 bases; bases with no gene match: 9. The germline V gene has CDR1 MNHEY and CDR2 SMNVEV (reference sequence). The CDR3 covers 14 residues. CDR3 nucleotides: TGTGCCAGCACCATAGGGCCTAGCGGGAATGAGCAGTTCTTC. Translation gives CASTIGPSGNEQFF.

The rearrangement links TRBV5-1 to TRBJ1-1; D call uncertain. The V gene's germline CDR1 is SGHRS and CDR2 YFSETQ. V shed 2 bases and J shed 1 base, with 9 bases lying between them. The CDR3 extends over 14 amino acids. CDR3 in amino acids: CASSFGGWNTEAFF. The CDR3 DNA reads TGCGCCAGCAGCTTTGGCGGGTGGAACACTGAAGCTTTCTTT.

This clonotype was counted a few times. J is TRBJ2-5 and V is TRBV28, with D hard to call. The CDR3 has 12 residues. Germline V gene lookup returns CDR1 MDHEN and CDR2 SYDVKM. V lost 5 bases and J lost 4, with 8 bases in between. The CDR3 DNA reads TGTGCCAGCAGTCTGCGGACAGAGACCCAGTACTTC. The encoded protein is CASSLRTETQYF.

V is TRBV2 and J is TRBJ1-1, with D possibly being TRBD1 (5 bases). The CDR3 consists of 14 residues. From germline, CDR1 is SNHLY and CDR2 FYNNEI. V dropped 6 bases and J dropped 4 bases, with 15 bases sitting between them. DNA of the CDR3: TGTGCCAGCAGGGGGGTGGCTTGGAGCACTGAAGCTTTCTTT. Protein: CASRGVAWSTEAFF.

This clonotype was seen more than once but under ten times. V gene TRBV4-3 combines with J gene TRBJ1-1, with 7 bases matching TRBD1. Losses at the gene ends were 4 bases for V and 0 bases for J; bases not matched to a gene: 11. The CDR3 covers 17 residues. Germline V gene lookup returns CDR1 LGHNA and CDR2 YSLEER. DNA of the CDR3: TGCGCCAGCAGCCGGCAAGGCGCGGGGACAGTGAACACTGAAGCTTTCTTT. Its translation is CASSRQGAGTVNTEAFF.

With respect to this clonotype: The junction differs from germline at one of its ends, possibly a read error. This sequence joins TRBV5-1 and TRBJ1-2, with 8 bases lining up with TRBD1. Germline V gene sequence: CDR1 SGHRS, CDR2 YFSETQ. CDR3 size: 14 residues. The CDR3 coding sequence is TGCGCCAGCAGCTTCGACAGGGGAGTCAATGGCCACACCTTC. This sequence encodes CASSFDRGVNGHTF.

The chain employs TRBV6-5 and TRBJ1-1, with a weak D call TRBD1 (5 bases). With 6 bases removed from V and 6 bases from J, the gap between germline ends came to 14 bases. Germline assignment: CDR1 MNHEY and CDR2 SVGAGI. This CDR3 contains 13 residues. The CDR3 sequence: CASRLTENAEAFF. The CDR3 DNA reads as TGTGCCAGCAGGTTGACAGAAAACGCTGAAGCTTTCTTT.